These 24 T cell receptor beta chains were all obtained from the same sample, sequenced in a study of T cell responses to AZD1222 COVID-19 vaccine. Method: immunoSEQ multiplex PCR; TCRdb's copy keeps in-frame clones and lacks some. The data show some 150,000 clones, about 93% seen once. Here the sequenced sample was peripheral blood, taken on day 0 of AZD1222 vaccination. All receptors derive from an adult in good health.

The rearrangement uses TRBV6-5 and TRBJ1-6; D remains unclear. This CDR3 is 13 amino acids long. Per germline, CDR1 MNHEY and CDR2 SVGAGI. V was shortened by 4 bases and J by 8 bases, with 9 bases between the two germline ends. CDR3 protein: CASSSGWDSPLHF. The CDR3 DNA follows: TGTGCCAGCAGTTCTGGATGGGATTCACCCCTCCACTTT.

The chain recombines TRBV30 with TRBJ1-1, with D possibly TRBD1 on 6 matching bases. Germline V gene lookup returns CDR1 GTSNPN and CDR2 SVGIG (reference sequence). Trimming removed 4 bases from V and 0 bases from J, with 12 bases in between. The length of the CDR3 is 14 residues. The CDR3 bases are TGTGCCTGGAACCTCGACAGGATGAACACTGAAGCTTTCTTT. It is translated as CAWNLDRMNTEAFF.

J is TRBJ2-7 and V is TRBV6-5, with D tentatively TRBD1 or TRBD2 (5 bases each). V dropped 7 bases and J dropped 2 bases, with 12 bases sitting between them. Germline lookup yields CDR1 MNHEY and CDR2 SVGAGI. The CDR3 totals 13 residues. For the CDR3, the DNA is TGTGCCAGCACGAAGAGAGGGGCCTACGAGCAGTACTTC. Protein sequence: CASTKRGAYEQYF.

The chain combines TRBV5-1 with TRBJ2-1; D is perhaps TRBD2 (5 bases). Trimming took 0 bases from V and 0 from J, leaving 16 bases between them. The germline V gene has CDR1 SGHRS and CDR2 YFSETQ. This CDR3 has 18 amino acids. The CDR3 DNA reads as TGCGCCAGCAGCTTGGGGTTAGCGACCACTAGCTCCTACAATGAGCAGTTCTTC. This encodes CASSLGLATTSSYNEQFF.

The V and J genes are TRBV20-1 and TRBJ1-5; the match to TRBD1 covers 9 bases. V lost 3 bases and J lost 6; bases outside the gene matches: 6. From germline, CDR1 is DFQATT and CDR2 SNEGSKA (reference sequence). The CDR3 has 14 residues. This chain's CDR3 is CSASGDRVPQPQHF. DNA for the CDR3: TGCAGTGCTAGTGGGGACAGGGTCCCTCAGCCCCAGCATTTT.

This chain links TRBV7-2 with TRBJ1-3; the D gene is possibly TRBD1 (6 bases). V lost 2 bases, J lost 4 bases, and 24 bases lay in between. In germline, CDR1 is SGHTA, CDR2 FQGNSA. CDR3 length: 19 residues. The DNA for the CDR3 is TGTGCCAGCAGCTTAAATTATCGATTATACAGGGAGGTCGGAAACACCATATATTTT. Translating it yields CASSLNYRLYREVGNTIYF.

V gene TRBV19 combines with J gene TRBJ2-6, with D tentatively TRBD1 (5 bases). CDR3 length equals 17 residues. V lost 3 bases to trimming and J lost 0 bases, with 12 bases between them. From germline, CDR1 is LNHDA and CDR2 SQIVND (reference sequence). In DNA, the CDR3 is TGTGCCAGTAGTATCATGACAGTCTTCTCTGGGGCCAACGTCCTGACTTTC. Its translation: CASSIMTVFSGANVLTF.

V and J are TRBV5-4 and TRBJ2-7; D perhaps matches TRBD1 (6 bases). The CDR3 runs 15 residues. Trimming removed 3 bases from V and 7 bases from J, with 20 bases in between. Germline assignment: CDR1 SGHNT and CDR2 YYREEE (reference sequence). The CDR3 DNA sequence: TGTGCCAGCAGCTCAAAAGGGGGTTCCTCAAGGGAGCAGTACTTC. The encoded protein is CASSSKGGSSREQYF.

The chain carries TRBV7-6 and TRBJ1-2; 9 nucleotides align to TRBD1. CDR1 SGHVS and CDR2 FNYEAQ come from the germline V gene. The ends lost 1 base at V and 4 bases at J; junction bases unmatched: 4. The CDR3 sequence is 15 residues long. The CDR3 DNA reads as TGTGCCAGCAGCTTAGGAGGGACAGGGTTCTATGGCTACACCTTC. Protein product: CASSLGGTGFYGYTF. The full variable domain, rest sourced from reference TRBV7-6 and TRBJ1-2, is GAGVSQSPRYKVTKRGQDVALRCDPISGHVSLYWYRQALGQGPEFLTYFNYEAQQDKSGLPNDRFSAERPEGSISTLTIQRTEQRDSAMYRCASSLGGTGFYGYTFGSGTRLTVV.

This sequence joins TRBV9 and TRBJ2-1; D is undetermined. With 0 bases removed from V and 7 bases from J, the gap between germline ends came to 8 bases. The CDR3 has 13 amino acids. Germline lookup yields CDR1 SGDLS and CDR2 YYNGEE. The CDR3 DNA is TGTGCCAGCAGCGTAGCGAGTGGGAATGAGCAGTTCTTC. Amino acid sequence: CASSVASGNEQFF.

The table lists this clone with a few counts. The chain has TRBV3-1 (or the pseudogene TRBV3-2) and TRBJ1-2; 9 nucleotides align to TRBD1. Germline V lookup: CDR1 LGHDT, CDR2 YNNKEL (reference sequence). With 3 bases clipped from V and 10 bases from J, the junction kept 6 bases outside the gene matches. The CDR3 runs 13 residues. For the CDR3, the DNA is TGTGCCAGCAGCCACTGGGACAGGGTGGTCTACACCTTC. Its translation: CASSHWDRVVYTF.

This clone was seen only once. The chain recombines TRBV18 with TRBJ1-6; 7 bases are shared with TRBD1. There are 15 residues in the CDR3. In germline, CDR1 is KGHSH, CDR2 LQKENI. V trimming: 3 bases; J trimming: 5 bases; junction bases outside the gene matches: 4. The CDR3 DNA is TGTGCCAGCTCACCCCCGGGACAGAATAATTCACCCCTCCACTTT. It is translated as CASSPPGQNNSPLHF.

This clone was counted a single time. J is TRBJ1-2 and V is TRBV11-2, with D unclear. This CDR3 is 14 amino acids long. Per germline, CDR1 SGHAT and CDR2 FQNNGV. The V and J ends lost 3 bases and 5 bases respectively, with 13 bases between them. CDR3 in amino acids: CASSLEGIHYGYTF. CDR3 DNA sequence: TGTGCCAGCAGCTTGGAAGGGATCCATTATGGCTACACCTTC.

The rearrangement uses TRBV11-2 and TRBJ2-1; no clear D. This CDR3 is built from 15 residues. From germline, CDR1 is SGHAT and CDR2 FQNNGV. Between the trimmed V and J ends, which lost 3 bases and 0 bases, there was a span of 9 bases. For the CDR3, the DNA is TGTGCCAGCAGCTTGGGCGGTTACTCCTACAATGAGCAGTTCTTC. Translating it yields CASSLGGYSYNEQFF.

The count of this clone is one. CDR3 protein: CASRPMGPQSEQYF. The DNA for the CDR3 is TGTGCCAGCAGGCCCATGGGGCCACAGAGCGAGCAGTACTTC. The chain links TRBV5-4 to TRBJ2-7; tentative D call: TRBD1 (5 bases). Trimming removed 5 bases from V and 6 bases from J, with 18 bases in between. Per the germline V gene, CDR1 is SGHNT and CDR2 is YYREEE (reference sequence). The CDR3 contains 14 residues.

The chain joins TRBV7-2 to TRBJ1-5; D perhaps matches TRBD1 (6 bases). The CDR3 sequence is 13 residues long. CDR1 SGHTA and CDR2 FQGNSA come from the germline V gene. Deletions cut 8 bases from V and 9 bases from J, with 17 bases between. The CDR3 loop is CASAKGGGWPQHF. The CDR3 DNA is TGTGCCAGCGCTAAGGGGGGCGGCTGGCCCCAGCATTTT.

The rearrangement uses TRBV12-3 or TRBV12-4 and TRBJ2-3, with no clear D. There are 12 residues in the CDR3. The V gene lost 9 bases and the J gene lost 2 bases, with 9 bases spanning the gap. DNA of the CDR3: TGTGCCAGTTCACTTTCCACAGATACGCAGTATTTT. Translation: CASSLSTDTQYF.

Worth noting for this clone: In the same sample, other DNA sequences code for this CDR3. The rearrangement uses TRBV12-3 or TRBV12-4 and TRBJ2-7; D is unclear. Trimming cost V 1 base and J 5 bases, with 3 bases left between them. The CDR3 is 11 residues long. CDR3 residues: CASSLGHEQYF. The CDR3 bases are TGTGCCAGCAGTTTAGGCCACGAGCAGTACTTC.

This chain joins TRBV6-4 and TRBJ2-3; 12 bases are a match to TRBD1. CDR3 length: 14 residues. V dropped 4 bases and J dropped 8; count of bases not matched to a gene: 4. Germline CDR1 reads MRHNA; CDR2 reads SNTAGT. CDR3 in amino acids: CASSALGQGATQYF. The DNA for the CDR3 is TGTGCCAGCAGTGCTTTGGGACAGGGGGCTACGCAGTATTTT.

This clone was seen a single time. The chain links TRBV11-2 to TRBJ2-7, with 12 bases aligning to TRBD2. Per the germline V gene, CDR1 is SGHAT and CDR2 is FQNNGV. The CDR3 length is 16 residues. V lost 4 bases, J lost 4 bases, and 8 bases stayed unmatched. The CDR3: CASSSPSGGAWYEQYF. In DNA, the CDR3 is TGTGCCAGCAGCTCCCCTAGCGGGGGGGCCTGGTACGAGCAGTACTTC.

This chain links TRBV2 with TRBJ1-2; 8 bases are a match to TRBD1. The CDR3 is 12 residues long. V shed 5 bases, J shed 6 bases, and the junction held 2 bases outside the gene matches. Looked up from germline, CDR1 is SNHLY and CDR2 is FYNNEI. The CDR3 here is CASSIQGDGYTF. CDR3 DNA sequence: TGTGCCAGCAGTATACAGGGGGATGGCTACACCTTC.

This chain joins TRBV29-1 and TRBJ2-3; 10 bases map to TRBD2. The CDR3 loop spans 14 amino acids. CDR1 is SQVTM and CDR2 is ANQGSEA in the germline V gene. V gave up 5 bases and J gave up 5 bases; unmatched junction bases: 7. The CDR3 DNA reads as TGCAGCGTTAAGCGGGGGGGCCGGATAGATACGCAGTATTTT. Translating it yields CSVKRGGRIDTQYF.

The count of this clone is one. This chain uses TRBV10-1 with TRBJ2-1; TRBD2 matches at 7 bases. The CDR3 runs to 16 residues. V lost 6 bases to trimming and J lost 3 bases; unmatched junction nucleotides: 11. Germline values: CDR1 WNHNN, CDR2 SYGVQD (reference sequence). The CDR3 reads CASRSATRDYYNEQFF. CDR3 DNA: TGCGCCAGCAGATCAGCCACCCGGGACTACTACAATGAGCAGTTCTTC.

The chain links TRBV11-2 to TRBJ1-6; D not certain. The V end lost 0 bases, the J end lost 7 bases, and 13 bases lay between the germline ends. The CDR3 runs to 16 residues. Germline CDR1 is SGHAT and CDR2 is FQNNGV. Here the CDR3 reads CASSLDLSTVNSPLHF. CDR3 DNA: TGTGCCAGCAGCTTAGATCTTAGTACAGTAAATTCACCCCTCCACTTT.